These 7 T cell receptor beta chains originate from one sample sequenced in a study of human T cells and chemical hapten exposure. Time point noted: patch test 1, 2 weeks after DPC sensitization. Treatment noted: therapeutic diphenylcyclopropenone sensitization with weekly scalp DPC. MiXCR, applied by TCRdb to the RACE reads, yields one record per CDR3 protein. Among around 120,000 distinct CDR3 sequences listed, roughly 13% were seen once. The specimen comprised whole blood, sampled in connection with sensitization to the hapten diphenylcyclopropenone (DPC). The receptors stem from a man younger than 30 with alopecia areata. Some clones in this sample may be carry-over from other donors' samples.

This chain joins TRBV11-2 and TRBJ2-5, with 11 bases lining up with TRBD2. In germline, CDR1 is SGHAT, CDR2 FQNNGV. The CDR3 spans 16 residues. V shed 6 bases and J 5 bases; nucleotides not matched to a gene: 11. The CDR3 nucleotides read TGTGCCAGCAGTAACCTACTAGCGGGGGCCCTTGAGACCCAGTACTTC. Protein: CASSNLLAGALETQYF.

This chain links TRBV5-6 with TRBJ2-6; D is perhaps TRBD1 (5 bases). Trimming shortened V by 4 bases and J by 4 bases, and 12 bases separated the two germline ends. In germline, CDR1 is SGHDT, CDR2 YYEEEE. The CDR3 loop spans 15 amino acids. The CDR3 region is CASSHDSPGANVLTF. The CDR3 DNA reads TGTGCCAGCAGCCATGACAGCCCCGGGGCCAACGTCCTGACTTTC.

This clonotype was observed a few times. The chain links TRBV11-2 to TRBJ2-7; 8 positions agree with TRBD2. V lost 5 bases to trimming and J lost 7 bases; unmatched junction nucleotides: 10. This CDR3 has 14 residues. The germline V gene has CDR1 SGHAT and CDR2 FQNNGV. The CDR3 spells CASSPYRTGGEQYV. DNA of the CDR3: TGTGCCAGCAGCCCCTACCGTACGGGAGGGGAGCAGTACGTC.

The J gene is TRBJ2-3, the V gene TRBV6-1; D gene uncertain. The CDR3 is 17 amino acids. V shed 2 bases and J shed 0 bases, with 15 bases lying between them. Germline lookup yields CDR1 MNHNS and CDR2 SASEGT. The CDR3 DNA is TGTGCCAGCAGTGAACGGGCCTTCTCTAGTAGCACAGATACGCAGTATTTT. As protein: CASSERAFSSSTDTQYF.

This clonotype has a handful of counts. The chain links TRBV7-9 to TRBJ1-1; no clear D. The germline V gene encodes CDR1 SEHNR and CDR2 FQNEAQ (reference sequence). V was clipped by 10 bases and J by 6 bases, with 18 bases between them. This CDR3 spans 13 amino acids. The CDR3 nucleotides are TGTGCCACGGCCGGGCCAACAACAGCTGAAGCTTTCTTT. It translates to CATAGPTTAEAFF.

The table lists this clonotype with a few counts. The rearrangement uses TRBV4-2 and TRBJ2-2; TRBD2 agrees at 8 bases. J gave up 5 bases and V 1 base, and 6 bases lay outside the gene matches. CDR1 is LGHNA and CDR2 is YNFKEQ in the germline V gene. The CDR3 extends over 16 amino acids. Here the CDR3 reads CASSQGTSLLTGELFF. CDR3 nucleotides: TGTGCCAGCAGCCAAGGGACTAGCCTCCTTACCGGGGAGCTGTTTTTT.

V usage is TRBV7-2 and J usage is TRBJ1-3; no clear D. Germline values: CDR1 SGHTA, CDR2 FQGNSA. This CDR3 region has 13 residues. The V and J ends lost 4 bases and 3 bases respectively, with 7 bases between them. The CDR3 reads CASSWEHGNTIYF. DNA of the CDR3: TGTGCCAGCAGCTGGGAGCATGGAAACACCATATATTTT.